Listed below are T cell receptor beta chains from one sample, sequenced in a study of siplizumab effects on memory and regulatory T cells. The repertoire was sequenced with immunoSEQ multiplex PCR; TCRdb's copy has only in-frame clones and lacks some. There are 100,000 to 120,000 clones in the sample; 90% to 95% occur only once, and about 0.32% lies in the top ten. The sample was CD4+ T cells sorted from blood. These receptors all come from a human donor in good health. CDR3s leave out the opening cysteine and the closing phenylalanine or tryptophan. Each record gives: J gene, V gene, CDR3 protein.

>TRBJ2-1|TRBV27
ASSLSGDNEQF
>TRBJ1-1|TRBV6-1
ASSSGTDQTTEAF
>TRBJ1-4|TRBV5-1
ASSLEPVGDEKLF
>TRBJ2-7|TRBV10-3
ATQTGKYEQY
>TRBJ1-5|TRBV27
ASSFRGSDQPQH
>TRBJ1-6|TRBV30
AWNRLGSPLH
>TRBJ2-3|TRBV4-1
ASSRDEGTTDTQY
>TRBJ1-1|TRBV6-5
ASSYSSLNTEAF
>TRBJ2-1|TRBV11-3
ASSLGIGQAYNEQF
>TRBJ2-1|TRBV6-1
ASSEEVALNEQF
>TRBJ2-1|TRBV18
ASSRRPRMGTGDKKSYNEQF
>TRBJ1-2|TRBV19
ASTRGRGYT
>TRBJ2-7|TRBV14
ASSPGMGGAYEQY
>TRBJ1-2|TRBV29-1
SVVGAHGYT
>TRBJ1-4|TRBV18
ASSPDRGREKLF
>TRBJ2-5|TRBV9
ASSVGIGTSGGAYQETQY
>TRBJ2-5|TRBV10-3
AISESTAILGTQY
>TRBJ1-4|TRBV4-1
ASSEGSGLVNEKLF
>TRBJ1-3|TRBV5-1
ASSLGGSGNTIY
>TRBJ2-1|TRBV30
AWGGGTSGTRGEQF
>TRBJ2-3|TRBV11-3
ASSFQGGQVVDTQY
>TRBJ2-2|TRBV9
ASSVTGELF
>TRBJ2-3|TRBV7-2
ASSLRGANTQY
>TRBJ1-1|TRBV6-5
ASSSSVYVNTEAF
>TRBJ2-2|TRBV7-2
ASSVSNTGELF
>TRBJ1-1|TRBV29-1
SVEGRWQSTEAF
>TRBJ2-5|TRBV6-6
ASSIIAGGGETQY
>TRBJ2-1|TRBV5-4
ASSLYSGARNEQF
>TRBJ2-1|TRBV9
ASSVGTSGNNEQF
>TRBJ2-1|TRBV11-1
ASSRRGSYNVGEQF
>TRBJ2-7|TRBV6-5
ASSRGTNYEQY
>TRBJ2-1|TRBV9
ASSGPGVPIDEQF
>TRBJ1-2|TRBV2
ASSESGYT
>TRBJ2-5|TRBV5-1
ASSLDPAGGPYRETQY
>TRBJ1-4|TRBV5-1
ASSPGQQPERKLF
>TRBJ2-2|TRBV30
AWGYQREFRSTGELF
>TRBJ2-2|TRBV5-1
ASSWTVIGELF
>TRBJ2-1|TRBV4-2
ASSQDPSGGANEQF
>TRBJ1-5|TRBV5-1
ASSFSGQGNQPQH
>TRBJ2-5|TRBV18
ASSLLDSEALQETQY
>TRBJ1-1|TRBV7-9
ASSSLRGQGSLVNTEAF
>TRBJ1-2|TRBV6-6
ASSYSMRGRGYT
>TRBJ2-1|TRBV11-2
ASSRGTGPDEQF
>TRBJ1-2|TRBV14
ASSQDRGITYGYT
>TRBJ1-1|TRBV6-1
ASSTGTGSTEAF